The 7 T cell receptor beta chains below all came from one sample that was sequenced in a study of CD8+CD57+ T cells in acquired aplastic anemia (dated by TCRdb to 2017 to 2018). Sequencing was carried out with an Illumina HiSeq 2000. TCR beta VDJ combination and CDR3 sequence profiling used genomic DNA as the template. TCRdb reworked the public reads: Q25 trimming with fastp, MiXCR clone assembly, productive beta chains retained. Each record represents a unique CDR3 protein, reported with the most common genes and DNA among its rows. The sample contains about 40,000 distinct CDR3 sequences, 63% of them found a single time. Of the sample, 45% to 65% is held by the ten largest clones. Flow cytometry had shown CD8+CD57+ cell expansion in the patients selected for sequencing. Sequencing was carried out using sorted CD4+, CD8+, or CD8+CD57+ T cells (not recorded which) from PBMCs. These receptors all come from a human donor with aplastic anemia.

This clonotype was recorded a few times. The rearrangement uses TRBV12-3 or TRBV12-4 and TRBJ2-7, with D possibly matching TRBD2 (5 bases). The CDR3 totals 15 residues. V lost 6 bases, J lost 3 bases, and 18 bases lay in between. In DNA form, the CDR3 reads TGTGCCAGCAGCCCCAGCCCTGGACTCGGCTACGAGCAGTACTTC. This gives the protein CASSPSPGLGYEQYF.

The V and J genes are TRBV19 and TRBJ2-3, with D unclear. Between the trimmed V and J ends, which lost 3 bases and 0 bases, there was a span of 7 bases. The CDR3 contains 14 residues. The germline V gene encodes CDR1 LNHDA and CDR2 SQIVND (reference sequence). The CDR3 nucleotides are TGTGCCAGTAGTATTGGGCCTAGCACAGATACGCAGTATTTT. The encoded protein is CASSIGPSTDTQYF.

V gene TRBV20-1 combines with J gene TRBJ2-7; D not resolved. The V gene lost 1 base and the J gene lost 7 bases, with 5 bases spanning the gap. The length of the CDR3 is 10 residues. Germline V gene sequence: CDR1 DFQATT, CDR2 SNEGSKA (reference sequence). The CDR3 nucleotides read TGCAGTGCTAGAGGCTATGAGCAGTACTTC. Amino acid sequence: CSARGYEQYF.

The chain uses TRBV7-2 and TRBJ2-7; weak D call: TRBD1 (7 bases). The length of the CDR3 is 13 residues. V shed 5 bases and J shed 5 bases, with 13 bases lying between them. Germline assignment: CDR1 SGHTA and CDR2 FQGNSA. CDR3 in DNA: TGTGCCAGCAGCGCGGGACAGTTCGACGAGCAGTACTTC. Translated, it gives CASSAGQFDEQYF. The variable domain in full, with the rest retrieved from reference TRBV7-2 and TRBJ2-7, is GAGVSQSPSNKVTEKGKDVELRCDPISGHTALYWYRQSLGQGLEFLIYFQGNSAPDKSGLPSDRFSAERTGGSVSTLTIQRTQQEDSAVYLCASSAGQFDEQYFGPGTRLTVT.

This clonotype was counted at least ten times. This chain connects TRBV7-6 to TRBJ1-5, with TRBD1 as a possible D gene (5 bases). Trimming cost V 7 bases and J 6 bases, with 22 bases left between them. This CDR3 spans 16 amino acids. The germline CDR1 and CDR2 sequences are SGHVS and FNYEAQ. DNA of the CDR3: TGTGCCAGCACCTCGGGGCGCGGCGGGTCGGGTCAGCCCCAGCATTTT. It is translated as CASTSGRGGSGQPQHF.

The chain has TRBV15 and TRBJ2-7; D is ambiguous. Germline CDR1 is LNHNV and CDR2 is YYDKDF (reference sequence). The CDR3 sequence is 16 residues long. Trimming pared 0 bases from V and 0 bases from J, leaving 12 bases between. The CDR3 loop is CATSRDTGLSSYEQYF. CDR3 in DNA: TGTGCCACCAGCAGAGATACCGGGCTCAGCTCCTACGAGCAGTACTTC.

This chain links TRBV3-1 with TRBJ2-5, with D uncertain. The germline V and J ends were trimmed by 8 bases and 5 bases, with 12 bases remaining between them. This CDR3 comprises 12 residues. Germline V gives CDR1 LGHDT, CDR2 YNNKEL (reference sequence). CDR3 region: CASEGLRETQYF. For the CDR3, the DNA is TGTGCCAGCGAAGGGCTCCGGGAGACCCAGTACTTC.